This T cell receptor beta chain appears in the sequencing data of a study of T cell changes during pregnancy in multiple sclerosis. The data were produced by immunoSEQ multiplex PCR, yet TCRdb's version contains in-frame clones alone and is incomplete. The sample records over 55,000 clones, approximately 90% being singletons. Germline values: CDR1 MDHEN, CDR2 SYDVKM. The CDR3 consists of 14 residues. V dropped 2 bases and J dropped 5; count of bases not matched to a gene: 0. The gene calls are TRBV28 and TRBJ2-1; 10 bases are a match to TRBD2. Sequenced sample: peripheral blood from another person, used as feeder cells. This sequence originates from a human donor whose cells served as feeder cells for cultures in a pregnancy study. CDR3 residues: CASSLLAGDNEQFF. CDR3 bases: TGTGCCAGCAGTTTACTAGCGGGAGACAATGAGCAGTTCTTC.